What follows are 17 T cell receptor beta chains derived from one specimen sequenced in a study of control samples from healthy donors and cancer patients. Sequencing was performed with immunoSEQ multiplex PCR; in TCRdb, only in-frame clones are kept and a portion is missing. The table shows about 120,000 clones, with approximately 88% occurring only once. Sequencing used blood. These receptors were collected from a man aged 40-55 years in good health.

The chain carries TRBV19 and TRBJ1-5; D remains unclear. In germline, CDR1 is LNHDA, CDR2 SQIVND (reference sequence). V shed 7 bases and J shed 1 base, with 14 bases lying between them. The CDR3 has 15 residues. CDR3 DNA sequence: TGTGCCAGTACCCCGGGTAGCTGGAGCAATCAGCCCCAGCATTTT. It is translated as CASTPGSWSNQPQHF.

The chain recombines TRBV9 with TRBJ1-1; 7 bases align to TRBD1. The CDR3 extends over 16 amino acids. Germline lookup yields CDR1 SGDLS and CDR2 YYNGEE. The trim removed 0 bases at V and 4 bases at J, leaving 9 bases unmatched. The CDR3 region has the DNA TGTGCCAGCAGCGTAGCTAGCGGAGGGGGCGGCACTGAAGCTTTCTTT. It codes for CASSVASGGGGTEAFF.

The CDR3 nucleotides read TGTGCCAGTAGTATCCAGGGACGTAGCTCCTACAATGAGCAGTTCTTC. Translation: CASSIQGRSSYNEQFF. The chain uses TRBV19 and TRBJ2-1; D is tentatively TRBD1 or TRBD2 (5 bases each). The CDR3 is made up of 16 amino acids. CDR1 LNHDA and CDR2 SQIVND come from the germline V gene (reference sequence). Trimming took 3 bases from V and 0 from J, leaving 12 bases between them.

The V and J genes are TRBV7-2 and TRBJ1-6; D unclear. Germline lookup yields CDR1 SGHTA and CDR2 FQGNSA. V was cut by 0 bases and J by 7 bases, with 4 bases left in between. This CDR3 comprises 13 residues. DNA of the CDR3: TGTGCCAGCAGCTTAGCTGGAAATTCACCCCTCCACTTT. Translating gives CASSLAGNSPLHF.

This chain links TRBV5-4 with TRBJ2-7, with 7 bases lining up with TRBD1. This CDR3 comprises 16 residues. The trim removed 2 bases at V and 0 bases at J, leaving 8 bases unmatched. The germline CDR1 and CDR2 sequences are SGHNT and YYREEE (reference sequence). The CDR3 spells CASSFDRASPSYEQYF. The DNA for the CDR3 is TGTGCCAGCAGCTTCGACAGGGCATCCCCCTCCTACGAGCAGTACTTC.

CDR3 DNA: TGTGCCAGCAGCTTAGCGAGCGGAGGCTACACCTTC. Translating it yields CASSLASGGYTF. The genes are TRBV7-9 and TRBJ1-2; D gene unclear. Germline V CDR1 and CDR2: SEHNR, FQNEAQ (reference sequence). V was pared by 0 bases and J by 8 bases, with 7 bases between. The CDR3 covers 12 residues.

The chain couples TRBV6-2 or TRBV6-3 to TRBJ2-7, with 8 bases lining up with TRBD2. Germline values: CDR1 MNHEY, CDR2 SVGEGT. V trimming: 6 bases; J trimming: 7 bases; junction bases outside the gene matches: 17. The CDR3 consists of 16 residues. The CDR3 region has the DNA TGTGCCAGCAGCATGACGCCGGGGGGGCAGAGTGGAGAGCAGTACTTC. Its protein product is CASSMTPGGQSGEQYF.

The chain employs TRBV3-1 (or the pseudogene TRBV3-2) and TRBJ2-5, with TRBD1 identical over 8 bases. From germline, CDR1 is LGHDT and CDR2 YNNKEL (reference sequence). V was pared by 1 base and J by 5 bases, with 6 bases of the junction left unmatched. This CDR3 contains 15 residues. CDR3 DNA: TGTGCCAGCAGCCAAGGTAAGGACAGGGTGGAGACCCAGTACTTC. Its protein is CASSQGKDRVETQYF.

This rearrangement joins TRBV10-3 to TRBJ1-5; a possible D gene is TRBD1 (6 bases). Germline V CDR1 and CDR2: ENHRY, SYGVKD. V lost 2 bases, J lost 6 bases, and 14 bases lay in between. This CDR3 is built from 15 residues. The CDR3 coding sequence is TGTGCCATCAGTGAGGGCCCCGGGGGCAGTCAGCCCCAGCATTTT. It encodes CAISEGPGGSQPQHF.

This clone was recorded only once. DNA of the CDR3: TGTGCCAGCAGTTTATACCTCCCGGGAACCACTGAAGCTTTCTTT. It yields the protein CASSLYLPGTTEAFF. This rearrangement joins TRBV27 to TRBJ1-1; unclear D gene. The CDR3 extends over 15 amino acids. V was trimmed by 1 base and J by 4 bases, leaving 13 bases between them. The germline gives CDR1 MNHEY, CDR2 SMNVEV (reference sequence).

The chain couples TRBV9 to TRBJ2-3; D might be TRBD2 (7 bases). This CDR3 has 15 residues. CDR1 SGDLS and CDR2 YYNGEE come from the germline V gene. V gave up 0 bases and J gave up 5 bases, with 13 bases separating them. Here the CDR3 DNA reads TGTGCCAGCAGCGTAGGGAACGGGGGGCTAGATACGCAGTATTTT. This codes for CASSVGNGGLDTQYF.

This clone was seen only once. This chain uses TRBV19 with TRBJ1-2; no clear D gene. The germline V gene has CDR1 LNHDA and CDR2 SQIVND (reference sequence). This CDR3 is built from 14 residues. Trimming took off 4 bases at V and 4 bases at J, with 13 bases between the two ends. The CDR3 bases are TGTGCCAGTAGTACACTCGGGGATATCTATGGCTACACCTTC. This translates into CASSTLGDIYGYTF.

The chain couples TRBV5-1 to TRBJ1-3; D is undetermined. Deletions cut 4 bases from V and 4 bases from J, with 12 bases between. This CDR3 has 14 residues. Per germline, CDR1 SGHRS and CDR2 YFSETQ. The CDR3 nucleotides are TGCGCCAGCAGCCCGGACGGCTTCGGAAACACCATATATTTT. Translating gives CASSPDGFGNTIYF.

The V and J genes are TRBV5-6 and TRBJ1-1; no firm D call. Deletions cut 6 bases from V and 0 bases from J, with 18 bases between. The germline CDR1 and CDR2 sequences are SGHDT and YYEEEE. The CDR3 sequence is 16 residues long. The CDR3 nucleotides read TGTGCCAGCAAGGGAACACGACTTACCCTGAACACTGAAGCTTTCTTT. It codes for CASKGTRLTLNTEAFF.

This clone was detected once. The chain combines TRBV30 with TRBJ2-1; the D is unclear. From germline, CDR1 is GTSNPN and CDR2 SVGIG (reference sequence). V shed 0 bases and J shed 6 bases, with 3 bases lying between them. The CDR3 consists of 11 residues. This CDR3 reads CAWSVVNEQFF. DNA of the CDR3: TGTGCCTGGAGTGTGGTCAATGAGCAGTTCTTC.

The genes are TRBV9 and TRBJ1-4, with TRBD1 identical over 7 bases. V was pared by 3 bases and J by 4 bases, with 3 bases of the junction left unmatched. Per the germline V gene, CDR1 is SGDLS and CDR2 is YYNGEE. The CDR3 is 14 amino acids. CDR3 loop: CASSGGGNNEKLFF. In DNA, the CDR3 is TGTGCCAGCAGCGGAGGGGGCAATAATGAAAAACTGTTTTTT. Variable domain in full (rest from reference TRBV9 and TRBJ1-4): DSGVTQTPKHLITATGQRVTLRCSPRSGDLSVYWYQQSLDQGLQFLIQYYNGEERAKGNILERFSAQQFPDLHSELNLSSLELGDSALYFCASSGGGNNEKLFFGSGTQLSVL.

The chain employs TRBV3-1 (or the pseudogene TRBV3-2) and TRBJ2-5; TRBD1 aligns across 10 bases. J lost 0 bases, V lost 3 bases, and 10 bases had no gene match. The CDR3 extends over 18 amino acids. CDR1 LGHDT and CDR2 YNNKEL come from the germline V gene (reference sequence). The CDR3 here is CASSHRPGTGEDQETQYF. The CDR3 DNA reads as TGTGCCAGCAGCCACCGCCCCGGGACAGGGGAGGACCAAGAGACCCAGTACTTC.